The entry below gives a single T cell receptor (beta chain) sequence along with its context. This entry is derived from a study of T cell changes during pregnancy in multiple sclerosis. In germline, CDR1 is MNHEY, CDR2 SVGAGI. The CDR3 runs 13 residues. V lost 4 bases and J lost 7, with 13 bases in between. Assay used: immunoSEQ multiplex PCR; TCRdb lists only in-frame clones, some missing. Altogether about 32,000 clones are present, approximately 89% being singletons, with the ten largest covering about 10%. The origin of this receptor is a female donor with multiple sclerosis, enrolled in a pregnancy study. V is TRBV6-5 and J is TRBJ1-1; D not resolved. The sample in question was CD8+ T cells from peripheral blood mononuclear cells, obtained in the second trimester of pregnancy. The CDR3 loop is CASSFGSSVEAFF. CDR3 in DNA: TGTGCCAGCAGTTTCGGGAGTAGCGTTGAAGCTTTCTTT.